This passage covers 12 T cell receptor beta chains from one sample sequenced in a study of T cells expressing NK-cell markers. From its re-call of the 5' RACE reads, TCRdb lists each CDR3 protein once, without DNA. In all, the sample yields around 550,000 distinct CDR3 sequences. Input material: blood T cells: a sorted CD56 or NKG2C T cell subset, CD4+ or CD8+ T cells, or bulk PBMC T cells (not recorded which). The receptors were gathered from a young man in good health.

V gene TRBV10-3 combines with J gene TRBJ2-7. The CDR3 is 12 amino acids. The germline V gene encodes CDR1 ENHRY and CDR2 SYGVKD. CDR3 protein: CAIAYQASEQYF.

The chain has TRBV20-1 and TRBJ2-7; lacking DNA, the TRBD1 call made by TCRdb goes unchecked. This CDR3 spans 16 amino acids. Germline V lookup: CDR1 DFQATT, CDR2 SNEGSKA (reference sequence). CDR3 region: CSAREPPLGQGNEQYF.

The rearrangement joins TRBV2 to TRBJ2-1; TCRdb's assignment of TRBD2 cannot be checked, as there is no DNA. CDR3 length: 15 amino acids. The V gene's germline CDR1 is SNHLY and CDR2 FYNNEI. This chain's CDR3 is CASSDPSGTSREQFF.

This rearrangement joins TRBV10-2 to TRBJ2-3; no DNA is available, so the TRBD2 call from TCRdb remains unchecked. This CDR3 has 15 amino acids. The V gene's germline CDR1 is WSHSY and CDR2 SAAADI. Here the CDR3 reads CASSPLRETTDTQYF.

This chain connects TRBV5-5 to TRBJ2-5. This CDR3 has 15 amino acids. The germline V gene encodes CDR1 SGHKS and CDR2 YYEKEE (reference sequence). The CDR3 region is CASSLTSGVQETQYF.

J is TRBJ2-7 and V is TRBV11-1; TCRdb's D call of TRBD1 is untestable without DNA. Germline V gene sequence: CDR1 SGHAT, CDR2 FQDESV (reference sequence). The CDR3 runs to 15 residues. CDR3 protein: CASSTVDRDRNEQYF.

The rearrangement uses TRBV5-1 and TRBJ2-5; TCRdb selects TRBD2, and the lack of DNA leaves this call unchecked. Per germline, CDR1 SGHRS and CDR2 YFSETQ. CDR3 length equals 15 residues. The CDR3 region is CASSLLASLGGTQYF.

V is TRBV5-1 and J is TRBJ2-1; TCRdb indicates TRBD2, and absent DNA this call remains unverified. This CDR3 has 18 amino acids. Germline CDR1 SGHRS, CDR2 YFSETQ. The CDR3 sequence: CASSYWTSGRALENEQFF.

The V and J genes are TRBV7-8 and TRBJ2-1; TCRdb picks TRBD2, but there is no DNA to check that call. There are 18 residues in the CDR3. Germline values: CDR1 SGHVS, CDR2 FQNEAQ. The CDR3 loop reads CASSLARTSRHSYNEQFF. The entire variable domain, with the rest obtained from reference TRBV7-8 and TRBJ2-1, is as follows: GAGVSQSPRYKVAKRGQDVALRCDPISGHVSLFWYQQALGQGPEFLTYFQNEAQLDKSGLPSDRFFAERPEGSVSTLKIQRTQQEDSAVYLCASSLARTSRHSYNEQFFGPGTRLTVL.

The chain is built from TRBV12-3 or TRBV12-4 and TRBJ1-2. The CDR3 is 13 residues long. The CDR3 sequence is CASSISQFYGYTF.

The chain employs TRBV4-1 and TRBJ1-5; TCRdb designates TRBD1, a call that cannot be tested without DNA. The CDR3 is made up of 15 amino acids. The germline V gene has CDR1 MGHRA and CDR2 YSYEKL. The CDR3: CASSQVAGGDQPQHF.

CDR3 sequence reads: CASSRGDRGEQYF. The chain recombines TRBV7-2 with TRBJ2-7; TCRdb calls TRBD1, which cannot be checked without DNA. CDR3 size: 13 residues. Per germline, CDR1 SGHTA and CDR2 FQGNSA.